This entry lists 22 T cell receptor beta chains sequenced from one sample in a study of blood T cell repertoires in COVID-19. Sequencing used immunoSEQ multiplex PCR; TCRdb keeps in-frame clones, though not all of them. The sample contains approximately 200,000 clones, roughly 88% of which appear only once. The sequenced material came from peripheral blood. All receptors derive from a woman in her thirties with acute or convalescent COVID-19.

The CDR3 DNA is TGTGCCAGCAGTTTATCTCGGTCACCCCTCCACTTT. It encodes CASSLSRSPLHF. The chain recombines TRBV28 with TRBJ1-6; D is unclear. The length of the CDR3 is 12 residues. Germline V gene sequence: CDR1 MDHEN, CDR2 SYDVKM. The germline V and J ends were trimmed by 1 base and 10 bases, with 5 bases remaining between them.

The chain links TRBV9 to TRBJ2-2; D is possibly TRBD2 (5 bases). The germline V gene encodes CDR1 SGDLS and CDR2 YYNGEE. V dropped 0 bases and J dropped 1 base, with 7 bases sitting between them. The CDR3 has 15 residues. The CDR3 here is CASSVAGRNTGELFF. Here the CDR3 DNA reads TGTGCCAGCAGCGTAGCGGGGAGGAACACCGGGGAGCTGTTTTTT.

The V gene is TRBV20-1, the J gene TRBJ2-5; TRBD1 matches at 7 bases. The trim removed 3 bases at V and 5 bases at J, leaving 12 bases unmatched. Germline loops: CDR1 DFQATT, CDR2 SNEGSKA (reference sequence). This CDR3 contains 15 residues. The CDR3 here is CSASGVLGQEETQYF. CDR3 sequence (DNA): TGCAGTGCTAGTGGGGTCCTTGGACAGGAGGAGACCCAGTACTTC.

The chain joins TRBV5-1 to TRBJ2-1, with TRBD2 identical over 14 bases. The V segment lost 1 base and the J segment 14 bases; nucleotides outside the gene matches: 8. Germline lookup yields CDR1 SGHRS and CDR2 YFSETQ. The CDR3 covers 15 residues. The CDR3 sequence: CASSLSGTSGREKFF. In DNA, the CDR3 is TGCGCCAGCAGCTTGTCCGGGACTAGCGGGAGAGAGAAGTTCTTC.

This clone was picked up one time. The chain joins TRBV6-5 to TRBJ2-5, with D perhaps matching TRBD2 (5 bases). Deletions cut 4 bases from V and 0 bases from J, with 12 bases between. The germline V gene encodes CDR1 MNHEY and CDR2 SVGAGI. This CDR3 spans 15 amino acids. The CDR3 region is CASSFLRAHQETQYF. CDR3 coding DNA: TGTGCCAGCAGTTTCTTGCGGGCCCACCAAGAGACCCAGTACTTC.

This chain joins TRBV28 and TRBJ1-1; D is possibly TRBD1 (5 bases). CDR1 and CDR2 (germline): MDHEN, SYDVKM. The CDR3 consists of 13 residues. The germline V and J ends were trimmed by 7 bases and 4 bases, with 13 bases remaining between them. CDR3: CASNPRRGTEAFF. CDR3 sequence (DNA): TGTGCCAGCAATCCCCGAAGGGGCACTGAAGCTTTCTTT.

The chain carries TRBV6-6 and TRBJ1-2, with 11 bases lining up with TRBD1. V shed 2 bases, J shed 11 bases, and the junction held 7 bases outside the gene matches. Germline-derived CDR1 and CDR2 are MNHNY and SVGAGI (reference sequence). The CDR3 totals 14 residues. The CDR3 bases are TGTGCCAGCAGTTACCAGGGACAGGGGGGAAAATACACCTTC. It specifies CASSYQGQGGKYTF.

This chain connects TRBV3-1 (or the pseudogene TRBV3-2) to TRBJ2-4; D not resolved. Germline V gives CDR1 LGHDT, CDR2 YNNKEL (reference sequence). This CDR3 is built from 16 residues. Trimming shortened V by 3 bases and J by 2 bases, and 14 bases separated the two germline ends. The CDR3 here is CASSHAWALSKNIQYF. Here the CDR3 DNA reads TGTGCCAGCAGCCATGCGTGGGCGCTTTCCAAAAACATTCAGTACTTC.

The genes are TRBV16 and TRBJ1-5; the D is unclear. This CDR3 has 14 residues. V was pared by 0 bases and J by 7 bases, with 10 bases between. Germline V gene data show CDR1 as KGHSY and CDR2 as FQNENV. CDR3 bases: TGTGCCAGCAGCCAATCTACGGCGGCCCAGCCCCAGCATTTT. This sequence encodes CASSQSTAAQPQHF.

The chain employs TRBV5-1 and TRBJ2-3, with a tentative D call TRBD2 (6 bases). Germline CDR1 reads SGHRS; CDR2 reads YFSETQ. The CDR3 runs 14 residues. Trimming pared 4 bases from V and 2 bases from J, leaving 11 bases between. The CDR3 DNA is TGCGCCAGCAGCCTGCCGGGAGACACAGATACGCAGTATTTT. Protein: CASSLPGDTDTQYF.

This chain's CDR3 is CASKRAYNEQFF. The CDR3 nucleotides are TGTGCCAGCAAGCGGGCTTACAATGAGCAGTTCTTC. This chain joins TRBV21-1 and TRBJ2-1; the table's D call, TRBD2, has no DNA check behind it. TRBV21-1 corresponds to a pseudogene. The CDR3 consists of 12 residues.

The V and J genes are TRBV10-3 and TRBJ2-7; TRBD2 matches 11 bases. Trimming removed 3 bases from V and 1 base from J; junction bases left unmatched: 2. Germline lookup yields CDR1 ENHRY and CDR2 SYGVKD. The CDR3 contains 15 residues. As DNA, the CDR3 is TGTGCCATCAGTGATCCTAGCGGGAGGTCCTACGAGCAGTACTTC. It codes for CAISDPSGRSYEQYF.

The chain joins TRBV7-2 to TRBJ1-3, with D possibly matching TRBD1 (5 bases). V lost 2 bases and J lost 5, with 10 bases in between. Germline V gene sequence: CDR1 SGHTA, CDR2 FQGNSA. The CDR3 has 14 amino acids. The CDR3 sequence: CASSLTGDRNTIYF. DNA of the CDR3: TGTGCCAGCAGCTTAACGGGGGATAGAAACACCATATATTTT.

The rearrangement joins TRBV15 to TRBJ1-1; D is perhaps TRBD1 (5 bases). The CDR3 is made up of 13 amino acids. The V gene lost 0 bases and the J gene lost 5 bases, with 7 bases spanning the gap. Germline V gene data show CDR1 as LNHNV and CDR2 as YYDKDF (reference sequence). This CDR3 reads CATSRERQTEAFF. For the CDR3, the DNA is TGTGCCACCAGCAGAGAACGACAGACTGAAGCTTTCTTT.

V gene TRBV11-2 combines with J gene TRBJ2-1; 8 bases map to TRBD2. The CDR3 runs to 14 residues. Trimming at V came to 6 bases and at J to 2 bases, leaving 3 bases not matched to a gene. Germline V gene data show CDR1 as SGHAT and CDR2 as FQNNGV. CDR3 sequence reads: CASRTSGPYNEQFF. The CDR3 DNA reads TGTGCCAGCAGAACTAGCGGCCCCTACAATGAGCAGTTCTTC.

DNA of the CDR3: TGCGCCAGCAGCCAACTTCCGTTGACAGGCTATAATTCACCCCTCCACTTT. Residues: CASSQLPLTGYNSPLHF. The chain recombines TRBV4-1 with TRBJ1-6; possibly TRBD1 for D (6 bases). Looked up from germline, CDR1 is MGHRA and CDR2 is YSYEKL. V lost 2 bases and J lost 3, with 14 bases in between. CDR3 size: 17 residues.

Notes on this clone: The germline gene is not matched at one end of the junction; a read error may be the cause. The chain's CDR3 is CATSLAGVLYF. The CDR3 DNA is TGTGCCACCTCTTTAGCGGGAGTTCTCTATTTC. This sequence joins TRBV27 and TRBJ2-7; TRBD2 aligns across 9 bases. The germline gives CDR1 MNHEY, CDR2 SMNVEV (reference sequence). The CDR3 runs 11 residues.

The gene calls are TRBV11-3 and TRBJ2-1; a weak D match, TRBD2 (5 bases). From germline, CDR1 is SGHNT and CDR2 YENEEA. The CDR3 is 13 amino acids. Trimming took off 3 bases at V and 4 bases at J, with 7 bases between the two ends. The CDR3 coding sequence is TGTGCCAGCAGCTTGAGACTATACAATGAGCAGTTCTTC. It yields the protein CASSLRLYNEQFF.

V and J are TRBV6-5 and TRBJ2-7; tentatively, D is TRBD2 (5 bases). Per germline, CDR1 MNHEY and CDR2 SVGAGI. The CDR3 length is 15 residues. V lost 2 bases, J lost 2 bases, and 13 bases lay in between. The CDR3 is CASSYGSGRTYEQYF. The CDR3 DNA follows: TGTGCCAGCAGTTACGGCTCGGGGAGAACCTACGAGCAGTACTTC.

The chain has TRBV3-1 (or the pseudogene TRBV3-2) and TRBJ2-1; 9 bases align to TRBD2. The CDR3 is 18 residues long. Germline V gives CDR1 LGHDT, CDR2 YNNKEL (reference sequence). The junction had 14 bases not matched to a gene; V was cut back by 2 bases and J by 6 bases. The CDR3 region has the DNA TGTGCCAGCAGCCAACGGGGACTAGCACTAATTAGACGCAATGAGCAGTTCTTC. It is translated as CASSQRGLALIRRNEQFF.

This chain links TRBV5-1 with TRBJ1-5; D gene uncertain. Germline-derived CDR1 and CDR2 are SGHRS and YFSETQ. Trimming took 1 base from V and 6 from J, leaving 8 bases between them. The CDR3 spans 13 residues. CDR3 nucleotides: TGCGCCAGCAGCTTGACTGGTTCTCAGCCCCAGCATTTT. Translating it yields CASSLTGSQPQHF. The full variable domain, with the rest looked up from reference TRBV5-1 and TRBJ1-5, is KAGVTQTPRYLIKTRGQQVTLSCSPISGHRSVSWYQQTPGQGLQFLFEYFSETQRNKGNFPGRFSGRQFSNSRSEMNVSTLELGDSALYLCASSLTGSQPQHFGDGTRLSIL.

The chain recombines TRBV9 with TRBJ1-5; perhaps TRBD1 as D (5 bases). The germline gives CDR1 SGDLS, CDR2 YYNGEE. The CDR3 is 14 residues long. Trimming took 4 bases from V and 6 from J, leaving 14 bases between them. This CDR3 is CASSSWGGAQPQHF. The CDR3 nucleotides read TGTGCCAGCAGCTCGTGGGGTGGGGCTCAGCCCCAGCATTTT.